This T cell receptor beta chain was found in a study of T cell clonotyping in hematopoietic cell transplantation. V was trimmed by 2 bases and J by 6 bases, leaving 19 bases between them. The CDR3 consists of 16 residues. Germline V gene data show CDR1 as GTSNPN and CDR2 as SVGIG (reference sequence). Clones were sequenced by immunoSEQ multiplex PCR, and TCRdb holds only the in-frame ones, with some missing. The data contain some 5,000 clones, about 93% of them singletons. Samples: about 28 days before transplant, then days 30, 100 and 180 after. The TCR originated in a male patient over 55 who had an allogeneic stem cell transplant from a related donor, so the T cells may come from the graft donor. Some clones in this sample may be carry-over from other donors' samples. This chain connects TRBV30 to TRBJ2-2, with D possibly called TRBD1 or TRBD2 (5 bases each). The starting material was PBMCs, obtained 180 days after allogeneic stem cell transplant. CDR3 in amino acids: CAWSTLWGRGPGELFF. DNA for the CDR3: TGTGCCTGGAGTACACTGTGGGGCCGGGGTCCCGGGGAGCTGTTTTTT.